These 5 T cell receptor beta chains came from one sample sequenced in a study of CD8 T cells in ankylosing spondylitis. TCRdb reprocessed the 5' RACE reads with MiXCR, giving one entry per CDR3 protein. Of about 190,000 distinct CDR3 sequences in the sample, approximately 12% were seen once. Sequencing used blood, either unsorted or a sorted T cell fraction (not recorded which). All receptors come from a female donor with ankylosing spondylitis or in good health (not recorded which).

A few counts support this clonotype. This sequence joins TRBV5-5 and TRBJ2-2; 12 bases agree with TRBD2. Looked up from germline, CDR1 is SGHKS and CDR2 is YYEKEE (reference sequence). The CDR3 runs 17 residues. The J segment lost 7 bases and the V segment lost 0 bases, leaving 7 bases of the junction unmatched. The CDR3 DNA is TGTGCCAGCAGCTTGGGGCTAGCGGGAGGGGACATCGGGGAGCTGTTTTTT. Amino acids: CASSLGLAGGDIGELFF. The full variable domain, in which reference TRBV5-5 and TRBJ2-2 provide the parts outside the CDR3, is DAGVTQSPTHLIKTRGQQVTLRCSPISGHKSVSWYQQVLGQGPQFIFQYYEKEERGRGNFPDRFSARQFPNYSSELNVNALLLGDSALYLCASSLGLAGGDIGELFFGEGSRLTVL.

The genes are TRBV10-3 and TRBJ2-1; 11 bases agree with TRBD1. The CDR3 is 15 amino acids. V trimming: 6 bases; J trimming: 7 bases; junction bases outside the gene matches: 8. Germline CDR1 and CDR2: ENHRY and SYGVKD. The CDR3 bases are TGTGCCATCAGCGCGGACAGGGGGCAGGGAAATGAGCAGTTCTTC. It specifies CAISADRGQGNEQFF.

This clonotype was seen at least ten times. The CDR3 DNA follows: TGCGCCAGCAGCTTCGGGGAGACAGATACGCAGTATTTT. Amino acids: CASSFGETDTQYF. The V gene is TRBV5-1, the J gene TRBJ2-3; a weak D match, TRBD2 (5 bases). Germline CDR1 is SGHRS and CDR2 is YFSETQ. The V end was cut by 2 bases, the J end by 3 bases, with 7 bases between. CDR3 length equals 13 residues.

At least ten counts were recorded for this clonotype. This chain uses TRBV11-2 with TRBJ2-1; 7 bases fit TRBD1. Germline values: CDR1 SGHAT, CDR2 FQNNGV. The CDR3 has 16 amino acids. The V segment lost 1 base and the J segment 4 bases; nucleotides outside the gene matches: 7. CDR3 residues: CASSLVVGQNYNEQFF. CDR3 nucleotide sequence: TGTGCCAGCAGCTTAGTAGTGGGACAGAATTACAATGAGCAGTTCTTC.

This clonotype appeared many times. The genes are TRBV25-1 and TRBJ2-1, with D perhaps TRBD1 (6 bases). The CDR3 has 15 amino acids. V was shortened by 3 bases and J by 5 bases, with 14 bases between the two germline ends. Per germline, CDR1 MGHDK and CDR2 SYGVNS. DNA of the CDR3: TGTGCCAGCAGTGATGGCAGGGGCTTTCACAATGAGCAGTTCTTC. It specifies CASSDGRGFHNEQFF.